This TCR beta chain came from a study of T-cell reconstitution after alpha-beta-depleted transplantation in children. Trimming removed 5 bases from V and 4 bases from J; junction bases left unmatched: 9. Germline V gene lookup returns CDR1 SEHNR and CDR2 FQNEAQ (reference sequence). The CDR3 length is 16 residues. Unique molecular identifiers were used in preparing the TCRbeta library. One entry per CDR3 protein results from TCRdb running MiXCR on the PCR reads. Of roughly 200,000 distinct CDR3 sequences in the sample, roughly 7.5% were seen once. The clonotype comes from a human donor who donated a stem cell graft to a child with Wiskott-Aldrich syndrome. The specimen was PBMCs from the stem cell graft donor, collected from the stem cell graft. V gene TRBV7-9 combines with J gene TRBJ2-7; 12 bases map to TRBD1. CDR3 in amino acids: CASSTQGTGGTYEQYF. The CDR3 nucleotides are TGTGCCAGCAGCACACAAGGGACAGGGGGCACGTACGAGCAGTACTTC.